A selection of T cell receptor beta chains follows, all from one sample in a study of control samples from healthy donors and cancer patients. This table comes from immunoSEQ multiplex PCR, and its TCRdb copy is limited to in-frame clones, with some not included. Found here are 70,000 to 85,000 clones, around 83% of them singletons; the top ten hold 11%. Sequencing was carried out using PBMCs. Receptors were obtained from a man aged 60 to 69 with head and neck cancer. Both conserved end residues are part of each CDR3. A D gene is named only where the DNA matches it firmly. Some rows have no size entry. The others give once, few or many, or a class for an expanded clone.

TRBD1	15	NA	TRBV6-5	TRBJ1-3	CASSPTGDSGNTIYF	TGTGCCAGCAGTCCCACAGGGGACTCTGGAAACACCATATATTTT
NA	16	NA	TRBV5-1	TRBJ2-7	CASSLVGTFSSYEQYF	TGCGCCAGCAGCTTGGTAGGGACTTTTAGCTCCTACGAGCAGTACTTC
TRBD2	13	few	TRBV27	TRBJ2-7	CASRREGRGEQYF	TGTGCCAGCCGGCGGGAGGGAAGAGGCGAGCAGTACTTC
TRBD1	15	NA	TRBV5-1	TRBJ1-1	CASSPPGGANTEAFF	TGCGCCAGCAGCCCACCAGGGGGCGCAAACACTGAAGCTTTCTTT
NA	18	NA	TRBV5-1	TRBJ2-7	CASSLGWRVLGSSYEQYF	TGCGCCAGCAGCCTTGGGTGGCGGGTCCTCGGAAGCTCCTACGAGCAGTACTTC
TRBD1	14	NA	TRBV18	TRBJ2-5	CASSPLDRVETQYF	TGTGCCAGCTCACCACTCGACAGGGTCGAGACCCAGTACTTC
NA	12	NA	TRBV12-3/TRBV12-4	TRBJ1-1	CASSFENTEAFF	TGTGCCAGCAGTTTTGAGAACACTGAAGCTTTCTTT
TRBD1	18	once	TRBV5-1	TRBJ1-4	CASSYAPGQGVSNEKLFF	TGCGCCAGCAGCTATGCCCCGGGACAGGGAGTGAGTAATGAAAAACTGTTTTTT
TRBD1	15	NA	TRBV28	TRBJ2-5	CASSFSGTAQETQYF	TGTGCCAGCAGTTTTTCCGGGACAGCACAAGAGACCCAGTACTTC
TRBD2	16	NA	TRBV11-2	TRBJ2-5	CASSLNLAGDGETQYF	TGTGCCAGCAGCCTAAATCTAGCGGGAGATGGAGAGACCCAGTACTTC
NA	14	NA	TRBV5-1	TRBJ2-2	CASSLGQNTGELFF	TGCGCCAGCAGCTTGGGGCAGAACACCGGGGAGCTGTTTTTT
NA	15	NA	TRBV15	TRBJ2-3	CATSNPAASTDTQYF	TGTGCCACCAGCAATCCTGCAGCTAGCACAGATACGCAGTATTTT
TRBD2	15	NA	TRBV6-5	TRBJ2-7	CASSYSLAGAYEQYF	TGTGCCAGCAGTTACTCTCTAGCGGGAGCATACGAGCAGTACTTC
NA	15	NA	TRBV28	TRBJ1-4	CASSSEGLTDEKLFF	TGTGCCAGCAGTTCAGAAGGCCTGACTGATGAAAAACTGTTTTTT
TRBD2	16	NA	TRBV11-2	TRBJ2-3	CASSLGLAGSTDTQYF	TGTGCCAGCAGCCTCGGACTAGCGGGAAGCACAGATACGCAGTATTTT
TRBD1	14	NA	TRBV30	TRBJ1-2	CAWSVRGHGYGYTF	TGTGCCTGGAGTGTCAGGGGGCACGGCTATGGCTACACCTTC
NA	14	NA	TRBV2	TRBJ1-5	CASSPGPSNQPQHF	TGTGCCAGCTCGCCAGGGCCAAGCAATCAGCCCCAGCATTTT
NA	17	once	TRBV4-1	TRBJ2-7	CASSQDPVGHTTYEQYF	TGCGCCAGCAGCCAAGACCCCGTTGGGCATACTACCTACGAGCAGTACTTC
NA	13	NA	TRBV7-2	TRBJ1-2	CASSSGARYGYTF	TGTGCCAGCAGCTCGGGGGCGCGGTATGGCTACACCTTC
NA	13	NA	TRBV5-4	TRBJ1-4	CASSLNYNEKLFF	TGTGCCAGCAGCTTGAACTACAATGAAAAACTGTTTTTT
NA	14	NA	TRBV11-2	TRBJ2-7	CASSPHRFAYEQYF	TGTGCCAGCAGCCCTCACCGTTTCGCCTACGAGCAGTACTTC
TRBD2	19	NA	TRBV7-4	TRBJ2-5	CASSPTGPGLAGGGETQYF	TGTGCCAGCAGCCCCACAGGCCCGGGACTAGCGGGAGGGGGAGAGACCCAGTACTTC
TRBD1	13	once	TRBV29-1	TRBJ1-5	CSARGQGGQPQHF	TGCAGCGCCAGAGGACAGGGGGGCCAGCCCCAGCATTTT
NA	12	NA	TRBV18	TRBJ2-1	CASSPVVGEQFF	TGTGCCAGCTCACCAGTGGTAGGTGAGCAGTTCTTC
NA	14	NA	TRBV5-8	TRBJ2-3	CASSLSPGVDTQYF	TGTGCCAGCAGCTTGTCCCCTGGGGTAGATACGCAGTATTTT
TRBD1	14	NA	TRBV27	TRBJ2-7	CASSPKTGTYEQYF	TGTGCCAGCAGTCCAAAGACAGGGACCTACGAGCAGTACTTC
TRBD2	11	few	TRBV28	TRBJ2-7	CASSPGTSDYF	TGTGCCAGCAGTCCGGGGACTAGCGACTACTTC
NA	12	NA	TRBV4-1	TRBJ1-2	CASSQGTYGYTF	TGCGCCAGCAGCCAAGGGACCTATGGCTACACCTTC
TRBD2	14	NA	TRBV2	TRBJ2-1	CASSASGTYNEQFF	TGTGCCAGCAGCGCTAGCGGGACATACAATGAGCAGTTCTTC
NA	16	NA	TRBV24-1	TRBJ2-3	CATSDWEGASTDTQYF	TGTGCCACCAGTGATTGGGAAGGGGCTAGCACAGATACGCAGTATTTT
NA	14	NA	TRBV9	TRBJ2-7	CASSPWDGSYEQYF	TGTGCCAGCAGCCCTTGGGACGGAAGCTACGAGCAGTACTTC
NA	14	NA	TRBV5-5	TRBJ2-7	CASSPRGDSYEQYF	TGTGCCAGCAGCCCAAGAGGGGACTCCTACGAGCAGTACTTC
NA	15	NA	TRBV5-1	TRBJ2-1	CASSTSGGSYNEQFF	TGCGCCAGCAGTACCTCTGGGGGCTCCTACAATGAGCAGTTCTTC
TRBD2	16	NA	TRBV5-6	TRBJ2-5	CASSLVGGRVLETQYF	TGTGCCAGCAGCTTGGTGGGCGGGAGGGTTTTAGAGACCCAGTACTTC
NA	13	NA	TRBV7-2	TRBJ2-5	CASSSGGRETQYF	TGTGCCAGCAGCTCCGGGGGGCGAGAGACCCAGTACTTC
NA	14	NA	TRBV5-6	TRBJ2-1	CASSFTHPHNEQFF	TGTGCCAGCAGCTTCACACACCCCCACAATGAGCAGTTCTTC
TRBD1	15	NA	TRBV10-3	TRBJ1-2	CAISETGTAAGGYTF	TGTGCCATCAGTGAGACAGGGACAGCGGCGGGTGGCTACACCTTC
TRBD1	16	NA	TRBV29-1	TRBJ2-1	CSVTTRDRGTYNEQFF	TGCAGCGTTACCACTCGGGACAGGGGAACCTACAATGAGCAGTTCTTC
NA	12	NA	TRBV2	TRBJ1-1	CASSGSPQRAFF	TGTGCCAGCAGTGGCAGTCCCCAGAGAGCTTTCTTT
TRBD1	15	once	TRBV10-3	TRBJ2-1	CAISGRQGAPLRQFF	TGTGCCATCAGTGGACGACAGGGAGCCCCCCTCCGGCAGTTCTTC
NA	17	NA	TRBV28	TRBJ1-1	CASTPPETAGQNTEAFF	TGTGCCAGCACTCCTCCAGAGACCGCGGGACAAAACACTGAAGCTTTCTTT
NA	16	NA	TRBV7-9	TRBJ2-2	CASRTKGSGGTGELFF	TGTGCCAGCAGGACAAAGGGTTCAGGCGGCACCGGGGAGCTGTTTTTT